Given below is one T cell receptor beta chain in context. V lost 3 bases to trimming and J lost 12 bases; unmatched junction nucleotides: 9. Germline CDR1 KGHSH, CDR2 LQKENI. This CDR3 comprises 14 residues. The data originate from a study of cytotoxic CD8 clonotypes in ibrutinib-treated CLL. As for the study in general: Included were 11 relapsed/refractory and about 15 treatment-naive patients, of whom 17 to 18 were IGHV unmutated.

Deep sequencing aimed at 1 in 200,000 to 1 in 1 million T cells' resolution. Method: immunoSEQ multiplex PCR; TCRdb's copy keeps in-frame clones and lacks some. In the table there are 200,000 to 250,000 clones, more than 65% of which are singletons. The sequenced sample was PBMCs, obtained after 12 months of ibrutinib treatment. The chain combines TRBV18 with TRBJ2-1; 9 bases are shared with TRBD1. The sequence came from a human donor with chronic lymphocytic leukemia. This CDR3 reads CASSPALGQGSQFF. In DNA form, the CDR3 reads TGTGCCAGCTCACCGGCCCTCGGACAGGGGTCGCAGTTCTTC.